This TCR beta chain is from a study of blood T cell repertoires in COVID-19. About the research overall: Whether acute or convalescent, the COVID-19 samples came from the United States, Italy and Spain. In each case, the material was cDNA or gDNA derived from T cells, B-cell-depleted T cells, or PBMCs.

Source study methods: Estimation of nucleated cell counts was performed using reference gene primer amplification. Generated by immunoSEQ multiplex PCR, the TCRdb table keeps only in-frame clones and is missing some. Clone size and the V and J calls come from that table; the DNA yielded D and trimming. The sample includes 100,000 or so clones, almost 90% of them seen just once. CDR1 is MNHEY and CDR2 is SMNVEV in the germline V gene (reference sequence). This CDR3 comprises 13 residues. V was shortened by 6 bases and J by 3 bases, with 9 bases between the two germline ends. This clonotype was obtained from a human donor in a cohort sampled during active COVID-19. Material for sequencing was peripheral blood. The chain couples TRBV27 to TRBJ1-5, with D possibly being TRBD1 (5 bases). As DNA, the CDR3 is TGTGCCAGCAGCGGGGGTACCAATCAGCCCCAGCATTTT. This encodes CASSGGTNQPQHF.